The 3 T cell receptor beta chains below come from one sample, sequenced in a study of vaccination and CD4 T cells after COVID-19. Antigens for these TCRs are unknown. As for treatment: approximately 9-day PBMC culture with coronavirus spike peptide pools or control peptides (ViraFEST assay). Researchers collected the unexposed donor's CD4+ T cells before the COVID-19 pandemic (2011-2018). Oncomine TCR Beta short-read sequencing was applied to DNA from cultured CD4+ T cells. The template was genomic DNA from cultured CD4+ T cells. TCRdb ran MiXCR on the PCR reads and lists one entry per CDR3 protein. Here the sample spans about 9,400 distinct CDR3 sequences, around 31% being singletons. The sequenced sample consisted of CD4+ T cells from blood, cultured in vitro. These receptors were taken from a human donor in good health.

This clonotype is medium-sized within its sample. This chain connects TRBV20-1 to TRBJ2-7, with TRBD2 matching 7 bases. J gave up 3 bases and V 3 bases, and 2 bases lay outside the gene matches. This CDR3 spans 12 amino acids. The germline V gene encodes CDR1 DFQATT and CDR2 SNEGSKA (reference sequence). In DNA, the CDR3 is TGCAGTGCTAGCCCTAGCGGCTACGAGCAGTACTTC. Translating it yields CSASPSGYEQYF.

The chain is built from TRBV19 and TRBJ1-5; 10 bases map to TRBD1. The length of the CDR3 is 16 residues. J lost 3 bases, V lost 6 bases, and 8 bases had no gene match. CDR1 is LNHDA, CDR2 SQIVND, per germline (reference sequence). The CDR3 here is CASSHGTGAHNQPQHF. The CDR3 nucleotides are TGTGCCAGTAGCCATGGGACAGGGGCCCACAATCAGCCCCAGCATTTT.

There are a few counts of this clonotype. The chain has TRBV6-1 and TRBJ1-3; no firm D call. Trimming removed 11 bases at V and 0 bases at J, with 11 bases between. This CDR3 region has 13 residues. The germline CDR1 and CDR2 sequences are MNHNS and SASEGT. This chain's CDR3 is CAGTRTSGNTIYF. The CDR3 nucleotides read TGTGCCGGAACGAGGACCTCTGGAAACACCATATATTTT.